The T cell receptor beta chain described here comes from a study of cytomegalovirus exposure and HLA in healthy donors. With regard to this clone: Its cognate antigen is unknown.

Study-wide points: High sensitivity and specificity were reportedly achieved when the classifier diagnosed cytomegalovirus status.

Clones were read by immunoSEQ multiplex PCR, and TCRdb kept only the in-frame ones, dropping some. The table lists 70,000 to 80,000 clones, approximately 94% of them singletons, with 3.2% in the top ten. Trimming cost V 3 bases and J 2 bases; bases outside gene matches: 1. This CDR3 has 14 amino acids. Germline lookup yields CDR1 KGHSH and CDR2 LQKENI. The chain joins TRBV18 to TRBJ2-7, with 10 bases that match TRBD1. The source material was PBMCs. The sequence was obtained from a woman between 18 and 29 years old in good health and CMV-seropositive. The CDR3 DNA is TGTGCCAGCTCACCCGGACAGGGGGCCTACGAGCAGTACTTC. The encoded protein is CASSPGQGAYEQYF.